These 2 T cell receptor beta chains were sequenced from one sample in a study of blood T cell repertoires in COVID-19. Using immunoSEQ multiplex PCR, the repertoire was profiled, and TCRdb retains in-frame clones only, with some absent. The repertoire holds 120,000 or so clones, 85% to 90% seen once, with more than 25% in the top ten. The sample taken for sequencing was peripheral blood. Receptors were obtained from a woman in her 70s with acute or convalescent COVID-19.

The chain uses TRBV7-2 and TRBJ1-3, with a tentative D call TRBD1 (6 bases). The CDR3 has 14 amino acids. V lost 6 bases to trimming and J lost 4 bases, with 13 bases between them. Germline CDR1 SGHTA, CDR2 FQGNSA. CDR3 bases: TGTGCCAGCAGGCCAGGGGTAATCGGAAACACCATATATTTT. Protein: CASRPGVIGNTIYF.

The chain has TRBV18 and TRBJ2-7, with 13 bases fitting TRBD2. This CDR3 has 16 amino acids. V shed 3 bases and J 5 bases; nucleotides not matched to a gene: 7. Germline CDR1 KGHSH, CDR2 LQKENI. CDR3 region: CASSPGTSGAYDEQYF. The DNA for the CDR3 is TGTGCCAGCTCACCTGGGACTAGCGGGGCTTATGACGAGCAGTACTTC.